The clone carrying this T cell receptor (beta chain) was seen more than once but under ten times. Its antigen is unidentified. These data belong to a study of blood T cells in healthy people across ages. A J-beta primer mix and a sample-barcoded 5' primer were used in a second PCR of about 7 to 12 cycles. MiXCR, run by TCRdb on the 5' RACE reads, gives a single entry per CDR3 protein. The sample lists more than 1 million distinct CDR3 sequences, over 35% occurring once. Study outcomes and limitations: Roughly linearly, TCR beta diversity per million T cells fell as age increased.

Per sample, extraction of total RNA gave at least 5.5 micrograms in every case. Germline values: CDR1 SQVTM, CDR2 ANQGSEA. This CDR3 is 13 amino acids long. Trimming took off 3 bases at V and 2 bases at J, with 11 bases between the two ends. The gene calls are TRBV29-1 and TRBJ2-7; TRBD2 might be the D (5 bases). Sequenced input: blood. This clonotype was sampled from a woman aged 55-69 years in good health. The CDR3 reads CSVEWPGTYEQYF. The CDR3 region has the DNA TGCAGCGTTGAGTGGCCGGGGACCTACGAGCAGTACTTC.